This TCR beta chain comes out of a study of CD4 T cells in relation to SARS-CoV-2 and coronaviruses. Study-level background: PBMCs were cultured with antigen for roughly 11 days before TCR beta sequencing. Shared crossreactive spike epitopes were mapped to their HLA restriction. No peptide or an HIV-1 Nef peptide pool served as negative control.

The unexposed donors gave CD4+ T cells in about 2010-2019, prior to COVID-19. The cells were cultured for less than twelve days before CD4+ T cells were isolated. On days 3 and 7, cultures got half fresh IL-2 medium. Note on this clone: Its antigen is unidentified.

Profiled with immunoSEQ multiplex PCR; TCRdb holds only in-frame clones, not every one. The sample includes about 24,000 clones, 73% of them seen just once. Trimming removed 3 bases at V and 8 bases at J, with 17 bases between. The CDR3 is 14 residues long. Germline CDR1 and CDR2: SGHKS and YYEKEE (reference sequence). The sample comprised CD4+ T cells from PBMCs, cultured in vitro. The receptor was isolated from a human donor in good health. The chain combines TRBV5-5 with TRBJ1-2; possibly TRBD1 for D (6 bases). In DNA form, the CDR3 reads TGTGCCAGCAGCTGGGGTAACAGGGTGAAGGGCTACACCTTC. It encodes CASSWGNRVKGYTF.